The following is a T cell receptor (beta chain) sequence with its context. Its specificity is unknown. TCRdb keeps only in-frame clones here, not all; method: immunoSEQ multiplex PCR. The table has fewer than 110,000 clones, around 92% seen once. Germline-derived CDR1 and CDR2 are MGHDK and SYGVNS. The CDR3 spans 15 residues. Trimming pared 3 bases from V and 4 bases from J, leaving 13 bases between. The sample comes from a study of T cell responses to AZD1222 COVID-19 vaccine. Broader study findings: Donors, mostly white British, included more females; clonal diversity was possibly underestimated. Repertoire collection took place solely once the T cell response had peaked.

This clonotype was obtained from an adult in good health. The chain joins TRBV25-1 to TRBJ2-1; tentatively, D is TRBD1 (6 bases). The sequences come from peripheral blood, collected on day 0 of AZD1222 vaccination. CDR3 in DNA: TGTGCCAGCAGTGACAAGCGGACAGTTTACAATGAGCAGTTCTTC. Translation: CASSDKRTVYNEQFF.